This T cell receptor (beta chain) was documented in a study of PD-1 blockade in classical Hodgkin lymphoma. Looked up from germline, CDR1 is WNHNN and CDR2 is SYGVQD (reference sequence). This CDR3 comprises 16 residues. With 2 bases removed from V and 0 bases from J, the gap between germline ends came to 12 bases. Time point specified: cycle 4 day 1 (C4D1), after six to seven weeks of nivolumab. Each of the patients experienced relapse following autologous stem cell transplantation, and their brentuximab vedotin exposure differed. Thawed PBMCs were subjected to magnetic negative selection, which yielded isolated CD8+ T cells. Whole-study findings and limits: There remain no defined causes for the repertoire differences, which possibly reflect disease activity or prior therapy. While CD8+ TCR diversity did not rise significantly by C4D1, CD4+ TCR diversity did.

Turning to this clone: As yet, its antigen is unknown.

The data were produced by immunoSEQ multiplex PCR, yet TCRdb's version contains in-frame clones alone and is incomplete. The profile covers fewer than 4,500 clones, with around 72% appearing a single time and about 32% taken by the ten largest. Sequencing used CD8+ T cells from blood, obtained before the fourth cycle of nivolumab. The origin of this receptor is a human donor with classical Hodgkin lymphoma. The rearrangement joins TRBV10-1 to TRBJ2-3; maybe TRBD2 (6 bases). CDR3 in DNA: TGCGCCAGCAGTGAGCCTGGGACTTCCAGCACAGATACGCAGTATTTT. Its translation is CASSEPGTSSTDTQYF.